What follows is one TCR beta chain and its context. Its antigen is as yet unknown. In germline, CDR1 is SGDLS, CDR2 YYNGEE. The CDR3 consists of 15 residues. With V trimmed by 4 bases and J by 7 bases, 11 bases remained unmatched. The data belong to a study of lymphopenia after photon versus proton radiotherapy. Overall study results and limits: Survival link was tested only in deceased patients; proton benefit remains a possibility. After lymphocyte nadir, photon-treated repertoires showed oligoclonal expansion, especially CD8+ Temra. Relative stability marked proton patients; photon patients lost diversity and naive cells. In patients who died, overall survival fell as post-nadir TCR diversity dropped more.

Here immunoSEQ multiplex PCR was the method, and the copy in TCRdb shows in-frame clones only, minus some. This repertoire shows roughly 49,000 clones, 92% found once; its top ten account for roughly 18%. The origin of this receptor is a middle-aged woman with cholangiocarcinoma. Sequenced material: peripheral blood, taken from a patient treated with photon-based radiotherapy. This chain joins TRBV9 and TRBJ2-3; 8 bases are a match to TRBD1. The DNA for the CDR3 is TGTGCCAGCAGCCAGTCGTGGACAGGGAAAAATACGCAGTATTTT. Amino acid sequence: CASSQSWTGKNTQYF.